Listed below are T cell receptor beta chains from one sample, sequenced in a study of shared clonotypes between healthy human individuals. Measured with immunoSEQ multiplex PCR; TCRdb has only the in-frame clones, and not every one. The sample records 530,000 or so clones, nearly 80% being singletons. The sequencing input was PBMCs. Source of these receptors: a woman between 40 and 50 years old in good health. Some clones in this sample may be carry-over from other donors' samples. Each CDR3 is given with its conserved first and last residue. The order of the fields is CDR3 protein, J gene, CDR3 length, V gene.

cdr3_aa: CASSLGRGTSTTQYF; j_call: TRBJ2-5; cdr3_length: 15; v_call: TRBV7-2
cdr3_aa: CASSPPPGLAGSSYEQYF; j_call: TRBJ2-7; cdr3_length: 18; v_call: TRBV7-9
cdr3_aa: CASSESWRSNEQFF; j_call: TRBJ2-1; cdr3_length: 14; v_call: TRBV10-1
cdr3_aa: CSGGRAGLKFF; j_call: TRBJ2-1; cdr3_length: 11; v_call: TRBV20-1
cdr3_aa: CASSYSGNSQETQYF; j_call: TRBJ2-5; cdr3_length: 15; v_call: TRBV7-2
cdr3_aa: CAGGDQPQHF; j_call: TRBJ1-5; cdr3_length: 10; v_call: TRBV28
cdr3_aa: CASGMTSGRAQTF; j_call: TRBJ2-6; cdr3_length: 13; v_call: TRBV2
cdr3_aa: CASSGTGGQPQHF; j_call: TRBJ1-5; cdr3_length: 13; v_call: TRBV19
cdr3_aa: CASSAGLSSEQYF; j_call: TRBJ2-7; cdr3_length: 13; v_call: TRBV9
cdr3_aa: CASRPEGTNGIVTQYF; j_call: TRBJ2-5; cdr3_length: 16; v_call: TRBV7-2
cdr3_aa: CSVLDSPYEQYF; j_call: TRBJ2-7; cdr3_length: 12; v_call: TRBV29-1
cdr3_aa: CASSLGSNRDTEAFF; j_call: TRBJ1-1; cdr3_length: 15; v_call: TRBV7-6
cdr3_aa: CASSYRDRYNSPLHF; j_call: TRBJ1-6; cdr3_length: 15; v_call: TRBV6-6
cdr3_aa: CASSGGSSSYNEQFF; j_call: TRBJ2-1; cdr3_length: 15; v_call: TRBV27
cdr3_aa: CASRGDRAAFF; j_call: TRBJ1-1; cdr3_length: 11; v_call: TRBV27
cdr3_aa: CASSSGSLGEQYF; j_call: -; cdr3_length: 13; v_call: TRBV28
cdr3_aa: CASSFSEDSYEQYF; j_call: TRBJ2-7; cdr3_length: 14; v_call: TRBV7-6
cdr3_aa: CASRKGWEQYF; j_call: TRBJ2-7; cdr3_length: 11; v_call: TRBV6-6
cdr3_aa: CAISVGTGGSPLHF; j_call: TRBJ1-6; cdr3_length: 14; v_call: TRBV10-3
cdr3_aa: CASSLSTGEAAAQYF; j_call: TRBJ2-5; cdr3_length: 15; v_call: TRBV28
cdr3_aa: CASSEGGGRWETQYF; j_call: TRBJ2-5; cdr3_length: 15; v_call: TRBV6-1
cdr3_aa: CASKTPRSGGSYEQYF; j_call: TRBJ2-7; cdr3_length: 16; v_call: TRBV28
cdr3_aa: CASSLGGAAGELFF; j_call: TRBJ2-2; cdr3_length: 14; v_call: TRBV7-9
cdr3_aa: CASSRNRGSNTGELFF; j_call: TRBJ2-2; cdr3_length: 16; v_call: TRBV9